The 20 T cell receptor beta chains given below trace back to one sample, sequenced in a study of CD8+ T cells in alopecia areata. It was cDNA, reverse transcribed from extracted RNA, that served as the sequencing template. The method was immunoSEQ multiplex PCR; TCRdb's version includes in-frame clones alone and lacks a portion of them. Among approximately 66,000 clones listed, about three fifths were seen once. The sequencing here drew on CD8+ T cells sorted from blood, taken at week 0. The receptors here all came from a human donor with alopecia areata.

There are a few counts of this clone. The CDR3 region is CATSYRDTGAANEKLFF. The CDR3 nucleotides are TGTGCCACCAGTTACCGGGACACCGGGGCAGCTAATGAAAAACTGTTTTTT. The V gene is TRBV15, the J gene TRBJ1-4; maybe TRBD1 (6 bases). The CDR3 covers 17 residues. Trimming took off 6 bases at V and 3 bases at J, with 20 bases between the two ends. Germline assignment: CDR1 LNHNV and CDR2 YYDKDF (reference sequence). Drawing the rest from reference TRBV15 and TRBJ1-4, the complete variable domain is DAMVIQNPRYQVTQFGKPVTLSCSQTLNHNVMYWYQQKSSQAPKLLFHYYDKDFNNEADTPDNFQSRRPNTSFCFLDIRSPGLGDTAMYLCATSYRDTGAANEKLFFGSGTQLSVL.

The chain uses TRBV19 and TRBJ2-5; D is possibly TRBD1 (5 bases). The CDR3 has 15 residues. CDR1 and CDR2 (germline): LNHDA, SQIVND (reference sequence). Trimming removed 1 base from V and 2 bases from J, with 11 bases in between. CDR3 DNA sequence: TGTGCCAGTAGTATAGGCTTCGGACAACAAGAGACCCAGTACTTC. The encoded protein is CASSIGFGQQETQYF.

The V gene is TRBV6-5, the J gene TRBJ1-2; TRBD1 aligns across 9 bases. V trimming: 9 bases; J trimming: 5 bases; junction bases outside the gene matches: 7. The CDR3 extends over 13 amino acids. CDR1 MNHEY and CDR2 SVGAGI come from the germline V gene. The CDR3 region is CASGQGPPYGYTF. For the CDR3, the DNA is TGTGCCAGTGGACAGGGGCCCCCTTATGGCTACACCTTC.

The chain is built from TRBV5-1 and TRBJ2-5; TRBD2 matches at 11 bases. The CDR3 contains 16 residues. V was pared by 2 bases and J by 5 bases, with 8 bases of the junction left unmatched. Germline V gene data show CDR1 as SGHRS and CDR2 as YFSETQ. The CDR3 nucleotides are TGCGCCAGCAGCTTACATACTAGCGGGAGCGGTGAGACCCAGTACTTC. Translated: CASSLHTSGSGETQYF.

The V call is TRBV6-5, the J call TRBJ2-5; D is unresolved. The CDR3 has 14 amino acids. Germline V gives CDR1 MNHEY, CDR2 SVGAGI. Trimming removed 7 bases from V and 3 bases from J, with 15 bases in between. CDR3 DNA sequence: TGTGCCAGCATCGACTCCGGGTCGGAAGAGACCCAGTACTTC. Residues: CASIDSGSEETQYF.

This sequence joins TRBV4-3 and TRBJ2-2; D might be TRBD1 (6 bases). The CDR3 covers 14 residues. CDR1 is LGHNA, CDR2 YSLEER, per germline. With 6 bases removed from V and 4 bases from J, the gap between germline ends came to 12 bases. The CDR3 DNA reads as TGCGCCAGCAGTTCAGGGGTGGCCACCGGGGAGCTGTTTTTT. Translation gives CASSSGVATGELFF.

V and J are TRBV30 and TRBJ2-1; TRBD1 might be the D (6 bases). CDR1 is GTSNPN and CDR2 is SVGIG in the germline V gene (reference sequence). The V and J ends lost 3 bases and 0 bases respectively, with 9 bases between them. The CDR3 runs 14 residues. Written as DNA, the CDR3 is TGTGCCTGGAGCCACAGGGACTCCTACAATGAGCAGTTCTTC. Translated: CAWSHRDSYNEQFF.

The V call is TRBV9, the J call TRBJ2-1; perhaps TRBD1 as D (5 bases). Germline lookup yields CDR1 SGDLS and CDR2 YYNGEE. The CDR3 loop spans 13 amino acids. V lost 2 bases and J 9 bases, leaving 12 bases between the germline ends. The DNA of the CDR3 is TGTGCCAGCAGCGTTTATGAAAGGGGTGAGCAGTTCTTC. It encodes CASSVYERGEQFF.

This clone came up once. The same CDR3 can be traced to other DNA sequences in this sample. CDR3 DNA: TGTGCCAGCAGTCTCACAGGGGGCTACGAGCAGTACTTC. It specifies CASSLTGGYEQYF. J is TRBJ2-7 and V is TRBV27, with 8 bases aligning to TRBD1. This CDR3 spans 13 amino acids. Trimming at V came to 5 bases and at J to 3 bases, leaving 3 bases not matched to a gene. Per germline, CDR1 MNHEY and CDR2 SMNVEV (reference sequence).

This clone was recorded a few times. This sequence joins TRBV9 and TRBJ2-6; D remains unclear. The CDR3 runs 16 residues. The germline CDR1 and CDR2 sequences are SGDLS and YYNGEE. Trimming shortened V by 0 bases and J by 4 bases, and 11 bases separated the two germline ends. In DNA, the CDR3 is TGTGCCAGCAGCGTAGATCGGCGTGTAGGGGCCAACGTCCTGACTTTC. Translation gives CASSVDRRVGANVLTF. The whole variable domain, filled in from reference TRBV9 and TRBJ2-6, reads DSGVTQTPKHLITATGQRVTLRCSPRSGDLSVYWYQQSLDQGLQFLIQYYNGEERAKGNILERFSAQQFPDLHSELNLSSLELGDSALYFCASSVDRRVGANVLTFGAGSRLTVL.

By share of the sample, this clone is medium-sized. This chain links TRBV4-2 with TRBJ2-1; 12 bases agree with TRBD2. This CDR3 has 16 amino acids. The germline CDR1 and CDR2 sequences are LGHNA and YNFKEQ. V gave up 1 base and J gave up 4 bases; unmatched junction bases: 2. The CDR3 region is CASSQGLAGDYNEQFF. For the CDR3, the DNA is TGTGCCAGCAGCCAAGGACTAGCGGGGGATTACAATGAGCAGTTCTTC.

This rearrangement joins TRBV5-1 to TRBJ2-1; possibly TRBD2 for D (6 bases). Trimming shortened V by 4 bases and J by 6 bases, and 17 bases separated the two germline ends. The CDR3 length is 15 residues. Per the germline V gene, CDR1 is SGHRS and CDR2 is YFSETQ. The CDR3 is CASSPSLGGLNEQFF. The CDR3 nucleotides read TGCGCCAGCAGCCCTAGCCTTGGAGGGCTCAATGAGCAGTTCTTC.

A single count supports this clone. The chain has TRBV30 and TRBJ1-4; no firm D call. Trimming left V 3 bases short and J 5 bases short, with 7 bases between. CDR1 is GTSNPN and CDR2 is SVGIG in the germline V gene (reference sequence). The CDR3 loop spans 12 amino acids. CDR3 residues: CAWSPWNEKLFF. The CDR3 coding sequence is TGTGCCTGGAGCCCCTGGAATGAAAAACTGTTTTTT.

V and J are TRBV2 and TRBJ1-3; D is unclear. Germline V gene sequence: CDR1 SNHLY, CDR2 FYNNEI. The CDR3 extends over 13 amino acids. Between the trimmed V and J ends, which lost 10 bases and 7 bases, there was a span of 17 bases. The CDR3 DNA follows: TGTGCCAAACGGGATCCTCTAGGGAACACCATATATTTT. It codes for CAKRDPLGNTIYF.

This clone has a single count. V is TRBV5-1 and J is TRBJ2-5, with 7 bases aligning to TRBD2. Looked up from germline, CDR1 is SGHRS and CDR2 is YFSETQ. The V and J ends lost 0 bases and 5 bases, in that order; junction bases with no gene match: 7. The CDR3 length is 15 residues. The chain's CDR3 is CASSLGGGGYETQYF. The CDR3 DNA reads as TGCGCCAGCAGCTTGGGCGGGGGAGGTTATGAGACCCAGTACTTC.

This clone was detected a few times. V usage is TRBV9 and J usage is TRBJ2-1; 7 positions agree with TRBD2. Losses at the gene ends were 0 bases for V and 5 bases for J; bases not matched to a gene: 2. Per the germline V gene, CDR1 is SGDLS and CDR2 is YYNGEE. The CDR3 is 14 amino acids. The CDR3 nucleotides are TGTGCCAGCAGCGTAGGTCTAGCGGACAATGAGCAGTTCTTC. Encoded protein: CASSVGLADNEQFF.

The rearrangement links TRBV9 to TRBJ1-2; D unresolved. The CDR3 consists of 13 residues. Germline assignment: CDR1 SGDLS and CDR2 YYNGEE. Trimming removed 2 bases from V and 3 bases from J, with 8 bases in between. The CDR3 DNA is TGTGCCAGCAGCGTTAGGATGGACTATGGCTACACCTTC. As protein: CASSVRMDYGYTF.

This chain connects TRBV30 to TRBJ2-1; possibly TRBD2 for D (6 bases). CDR3 length: 11 residues. CDR1 is GTSNPN, CDR2 SVGIG, per germline (reference sequence). V was trimmed by 0 bases and J by 9 bases, leaving 6 bases between them. This chain's CDR3 is CAWSVAGEQFF. CDR3 in DNA: TGTGCCTGGAGTGTAGCGGGTGAGCAGTTCTTC.

This clone turned up a few times. The chain employs TRBV29-1 and TRBJ1-5, with 7 bases aligning to TRBD1. The CDR3 spans 13 residues. Trimming cost V 7 bases and J 3 bases; bases outside gene matches: 6. Per germline, CDR1 SQVTM and CDR2 ANQGSEA. The CDR3 region has the DNA TGCAGCGCGAGACAGGGCCTCAATCAGCCCCAGCATTTT. Residues: CSARQGLNQPQHF.

This chain uses TRBV14 with TRBJ2-7, with D tentatively TRBD1 (6 bases). The CDR3 is 15 amino acids. Germline V gene data show CDR1 as SGHDN and CDR2 as FVKESK. V gave up 3 bases and J gave up 0 bases, with 12 bases separating them. The chain's CDR3 is CASSQGQGSSYEQYF. The CDR3 DNA is TGTGCCAGCAGCCAGGGCCAGGGGAGCTCCTACGAGCAGTACTTC.